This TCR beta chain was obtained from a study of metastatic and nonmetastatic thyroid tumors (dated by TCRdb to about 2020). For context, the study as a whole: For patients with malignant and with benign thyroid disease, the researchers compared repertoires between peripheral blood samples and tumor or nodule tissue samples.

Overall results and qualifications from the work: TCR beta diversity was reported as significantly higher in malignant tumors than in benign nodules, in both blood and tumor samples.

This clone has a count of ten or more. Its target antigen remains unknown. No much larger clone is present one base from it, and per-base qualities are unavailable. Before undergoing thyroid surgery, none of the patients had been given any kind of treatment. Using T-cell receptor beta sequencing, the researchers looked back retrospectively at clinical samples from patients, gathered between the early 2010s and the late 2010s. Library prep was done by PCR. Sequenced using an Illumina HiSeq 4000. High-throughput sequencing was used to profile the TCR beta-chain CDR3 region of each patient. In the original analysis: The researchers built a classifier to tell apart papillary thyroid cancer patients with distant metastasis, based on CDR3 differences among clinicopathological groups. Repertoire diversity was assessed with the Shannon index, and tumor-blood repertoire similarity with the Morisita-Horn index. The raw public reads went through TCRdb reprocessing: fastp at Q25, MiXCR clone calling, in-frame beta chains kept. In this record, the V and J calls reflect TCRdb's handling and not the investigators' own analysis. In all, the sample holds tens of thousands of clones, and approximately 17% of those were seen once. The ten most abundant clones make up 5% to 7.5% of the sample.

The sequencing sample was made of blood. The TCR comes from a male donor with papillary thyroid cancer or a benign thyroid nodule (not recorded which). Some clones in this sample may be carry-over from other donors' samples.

The CDR3 protein sequence reads: CATSRALAGEGADTQYF. The nucleotide sequence reads TGTGCCACCAGCAGAGCACTAGCGGGAGAGGGGGCAGATACGCAGTATTTT. The chain uses TRBV15 and TRBJ2-3; 11 bases in between match TRBD2. The CDR1 and CDR2 encoded by the germline V gene (reference sequence) are LNHNV and YYDKDF. Including cysteine and phenylalanine, the CDR3 has 17 amino acids. Just CDR3 DNA is preserved here, 51 bases in frame from base 1. Unmatched junction bases come to 7, with V trimmed by 1 base and J by 4 bases. When the CDR3 is completed using the reference TRBV15 and TRBJ2-3 genes on either side, the full variable domain is DAMVIQNPRYQVTQFGKPVTLSCSQTLNHNVMYWYQQKSSQAPKLLFHYYDKDFNNEADTPDNFQSRRPNTSFCFLDIRSPGLGDTAMYLCATSRALAGEGADTQYFGPGTRLTVL.